These 25 T cell receptor beta chains originate from one sample sequenced in a study of T cell responses to AZD1222 COVID-19 vaccine. Sequencing used immunoSEQ multiplex PCR; TCRdb keeps in-frame clones, though not all of them. The table includes roughly 100,000 clones, about 85% detected once. Source: peripheral blood, taken on day 0 of AZD1222 vaccination. Receptors were obtained from an adult in good health.

The chain links TRBV11-2 to TRBJ2-3; D gene ambiguous. The CDR3 consists of 16 residues. Trimming removed 1 base from V and 2 bases from J, with 13 bases in between. The germline V gene encodes CDR1 SGHAT and CDR2 FQNNGV. As DNA, the CDR3 is TGTGCCAGCAGCTTAGGTGCTAGTAGTGCCACAGATACGCAGTATTTT. Residues: CASSLGASSATDTQYF.

The chain combines TRBV24-1 with TRBJ2-2, with D uncertain. Germline loops: CDR1 KGHDR, CDR2 SFDVKD. Deletions cut 8 bases from V and 8 bases from J, with 17 bases between. There are 14 residues in the CDR3. In DNA, the CDR3 is TGTGCCACCACCAAAGGAATTGGGTCGGGGGAGCTGTTTTTT. Translating it yields CATTKGIGSGELFF.

The count of this clone is one. The chain links TRBV9 to TRBJ2-7; 8 positions agree with TRBD1. CDR3 size: 14 residues. After removal of 3 bases from V and 3 bases from J, the junction contained 5 bases not matched to a gene. Germline V gene data show CDR1 as SGDLS and CDR2 as YYNGEE. CDR3 protein: CASSGSTGGYEQYF. Here the CDR3 DNA reads TGTGCCAGCAGCGGATCAACAGGGGGCTACGAGCAGTACTTC.

This chain connects TRBV12-5 to TRBJ1-1; possible D gene TRBD1, 6 bases. The CDR3 has 15 amino acids. Germline CDR1 LGHNT, CDR2 FRNRAP. Trimming shortened V by 9 bases and J by 4 bases, and 21 bases separated the two germline ends. Here the CDR3 reads CASSLIQGGITEAFF. In DNA form, the CDR3 reads TGTGCTAGCAGTCTAATACAGGGTGGGATCACTGAAGCTTTCTTT. Full variable domain (missing parts from reference TRBV12-5 and TRBJ1-1): DARVTQTPRHKVTEMGQEVTMRCQPILGHNTVFWYRQTMMQGLELLAYFRNRAPLDDSGMPKDRFSAEMPDATLATLKIQPSEPRDSAVYFCASSLIQGGITEAFFGQGTRLTVV.

The V and J genes are TRBV6-2 or TRBV6-3 and TRBJ2-3; 11 bases are shared with TRBD2. The CDR3 has 17 amino acids. The V gene's germline CDR1 is MNHEY and CDR2 SVGEGT. J was trimmed by 7 bases and V by 0 bases; bases with no gene match: 9. The CDR3 here is CASSYSIAGGSGNTQYF. CDR3 nucleotide sequence: TGTGCCAGCAGTTACTCGATAGCGGGGGGGTCCGGGAATACGCAGTATTTT.

This chain uses TRBV7-9 with TRBJ1-1, with unresolved D. From germline, CDR1 is SEHNR and CDR2 FQNEAQ (reference sequence). The CDR3 covers 12 residues. Trimming removed 7 bases at V and 5 bases at J, with 11 bases between. The CDR3 nucleotides read TGTGCCAGCACCCTAACCGAGACTGAAGCTTTCTTT. Translation: CASTLTETEAFF.

CDR3 protein: CAWRDRLTEAFF. The CDR3 coding sequence is TGTGCCTGGAGGGACAGACTCACTGAAGCTTTCTTT. The chain links TRBV30 to TRBJ1-1; D is perhaps TRBD1 (6 bases). The CDR3 spans 12 residues. Trimming stripped 3 bases from V and 4 bases from J, with 9 bases between. Looked up from germline, CDR1 is GTSNPN and CDR2 is SVGIG (reference sequence).

The CDR3 DNA follows: TGTGCCACCAGTGATGCGGCTTTTCCTAACTATGGCTACACCTTC. Residues: CATSDAAFPNYGYTF. The rearrangement joins TRBV24-1 to TRBJ1-2, with unresolved D. V lost 3 bases to trimming and J lost 0 bases, with 10 bases between them. Germline CDR1 and CDR2: KGHDR and SFDVKD. The CDR3 spans 15 residues.

The J gene is TRBJ2-7, the V gene TRBV9, with 11 bases lining up with TRBD1. The V segment lost 4 bases and the J segment 1 base; nucleotides outside the gene matches: 4. This CDR3 spans 15 amino acids. Per the germline V gene, CDR1 is SGDLS and CDR2 is YYNGEE. The DNA for the CDR3 is TGTGCCAGCAGCCCTGGACAGGGGGCGTCCTACGAGCAGTACTTC. It specifies CASSPGQGASYEQYF.

The chain combines TRBV28 with TRBJ1-1, with a tentative D call TRBD1 (5 bases). The CDR3 consists of 14 residues. The germline V gene has CDR1 MDHEN and CDR2 SYDVKM. Trimming pared 7 bases from V and 5 bases from J, leaving 17 bases between. Written as DNA, the CDR3 is TGTGCCAGCACCTCACCGGGGGGATTGACTGAAGCTTTCTTT. Protein sequence: CASTSPGGLTEAFF.

The chain employs TRBV6-5 and TRBJ2-3; D is ambiguous. The germline V gene has CDR1 MNHEY and CDR2 SVGAGI. Trimming took 4 bases from V and 4 from J, leaving 12 bases between them. The CDR3 consists of 14 residues. The CDR3 region has the DNA TGTGCCAGCAGTTCTTTAGGTACGGCAGATACGCAGTATTTT. Protein: CASSSLGTADTQYF.

V gene TRBV7-8 combines with J gene TRBJ1-3, with unresolved D. Deletions cut 5 bases from V and 1 base from J, with 9 bases between. The CDR3 spans 14 residues. Germline values: CDR1 SGHVS, CDR2 FQNEAQ. In DNA form, the CDR3 reads TGTGCCAGCAGCCCCCTGCGTTCTGGAAACACCATATATTTT. Protein: CASSPLRSGNTIYF. Complete variable domain (other parts from reference TRBV7-8 and TRBJ1-3): GAGVSQSPRYKVAKRGQDVALRCDPISGHVSLFWYQQALGQGPEFLTYFQNEAQLDKSGLPSDRFFAERPEGSVSTLKIQRTQQEDSAVYLCASSPLRSGNTIYFGEGSWLTVV.

The chain uses TRBV5-3 and TRBJ2-7; D might be TRBD1 (5 bases). TRBV5-3 carries the ORF label, with uncertain function. Trimming shortened V by 2 bases and J by 7 bases, and 7 bases separated the two germline ends. The CDR3 is 11 amino acids. The CDR3 DNA follows: TGTGCCAGAAGCTTTTCAGGGGAGCAGTACTTC. Encoded protein: CARSFSGEQYF.

The V and J genes are TRBV21-1 and TRBJ1-1. TRBV21-1 is recorded as a pseudogene. The CDR3 is 17 amino acids. The CDR3 protein is CASSNVGQGERDTEAFF. CDR3 DNA: TGTGCCAGCAGCAATGTTGGGCAGGGAGAAAGGGACACTGAAGCTTTCTTT.

The rearrangement uses TRBV6-5 and TRBJ1-3; no definite D call. Trimming shortened V by 8 bases and J by 0 bases, and 14 bases separated the two germline ends. The CDR3 is made up of 15 amino acids. Germline V CDR1 and CDR2: MNHEY, SVGAGI. CDR3 sequence: CASGAIPSSGNTIYF. CDR3 nucleotides: TGTGCCAGCGGAGCAATACCATCCTCTGGAAACACCATATATTTT.

The rearrangement uses TRBV29-1 and TRBJ2-7; D gene unclear. The CDR3 is 15 amino acids. Germline lookup yields CDR1 SQVTM and CDR2 ANQGSEA. Trimming removed 0 bases at V and 3 bases at J, with 15 bases between. The CDR3 here is CSVEDGVGQNYEQYF. The DNA of the CDR3 is TGCAGCGTTGAAGATGGGGTCGGGCAGAACTACGAGCAGTACTTC.

V usage is TRBV7-2 and J usage is TRBJ2-6, with D unclear. V gave up 3 bases and J gave up 1 base, with 7 bases separating them. The CDR3 extends over 15 amino acids. Germline lookup yields CDR1 SGHTA and CDR2 FQGNSA. The CDR3 DNA follows: TGTGCCAGCAGCTTTAGGCGTTCTGGGGCCAACGTCCTGACTTTC. The encoded protein is CASSFRRSGANVLTF.

This chain links TRBV29-1 with TRBJ1-1; 7 bases line up with TRBD1. The CDR3 has 14 amino acids. The trim removed 1 base at V and 7 bases at J, leaving 9 bases unmatched. Germline-derived CDR1 and CDR2 are SQVTM and ANQGSEA. The CDR3 sequence is CSVEARGTAGEAFF. CDR3 in DNA: TGCAGCGTTGAAGCCCGAGGGACAGCTGGTGAAGCTTTCTTT.

This clone was observed a single time. The chain is built from TRBV10-3 and TRBJ2-7; TRBD2 is a possible D gene (5 bases). The V end lost 4 bases, the J end lost 10 bases, and 20 bases lay between the germline ends. This CDR3 has 14 residues. Germline V gene data show CDR1 as ENHRY and CDR2 as SYGVKD. The CDR3 is CAISARTEDRVQYF. CDR3 nucleotide sequence: TGTGCCATCAGTGCAAGGACGGAGGATAGGGTACAGTACTTC.

Comment on this clone: The junction and the germline gene differ at one end; a read error may be behind it. The rearrangement uses TRBV19 and TRBJ1-1; tentative D call: TRBD1 (5 bases). The germline CDR1 and CDR2 sequences are LNHDA and SQIVND (reference sequence). The CDR3 covers 13 residues. The CDR3 region is CASCIQGNTEAFF. CDR3 sequence (DNA): TGTGCCAGTTGTATTCAGGGGAACACTGAAGCTTTCTTT.

The rearrangement joins TRBV28 to TRBJ1-4; 7 positions agree with TRBD1. Trimming took 3 bases from V and 7 from J; bases not matched to a gene: 11. CDR3 length: 16 residues. Per the germline V gene, CDR1 is MDHEN and CDR2 is SYDVKM. Here the CDR3 reads CASSFEGAARSEKLFF. The CDR3 coding sequence is TGTGCCAGCAGTTTTGAGGGGGCTGCTCGAAGTGAAAAACTGTTTTTT.

The rearrangement uses TRBV7-3 and TRBJ1-6; 10 bases line up with TRBD1. CDR1 is SGHTA, CDR2 FQGTGA, per germline. The CDR3 is 17 amino acids. Trimming cost V 5 bases and J 7 bases; bases outside gene matches: 11. Here the CDR3 DNA reads TGTGCCAGCAGCCCGACAGGGGGCCGACTTGGAAATTCACCCCTCCACTTT. This sequence encodes CASSPTGGRLGNSPLHF.

The chain is built from TRBV7-9 and TRBJ1-4; D is possibly TRBD1 (5 bases). The ends were cut back, 5 bases at V and 7 bases at J, with 14 bases in the middle. The CDR3 length is 14 residues. Per germline, CDR1 SEHNR and CDR2 FQNEAQ (reference sequence). The CDR3 region has the DNA TGTGCCAGCAGCCGAGGAGGGGCGGGTGAAAAACTGTTTTTT. It specifies CASSRGGAGEKLFF.

The V call is TRBV19, the J call TRBJ1-4; possible D gene TRBD1, 5 bases. Germline CDR1 LNHDA, CDR2 SQIVND (reference sequence). CDR3 length: 16 residues. The germline V and J ends were trimmed by 5 bases and 11 bases, with 24 bases remaining between them. The CDR3 is CASSPIDRLTTVKLFF. In DNA form, the CDR3 reads TGTGCCAGTAGTCCAATCGACAGACTTACTACCGTGAAACTGTTTTTT.

The J gene is TRBJ2-2, the V gene TRBV5-1; D is unresolved. This CDR3 comprises 15 residues. Trimming removed 4 bases at V and 2 bases at J, with 12 bases between. Germline CDR1 reads SGHRS; CDR2 reads YFSETQ. The CDR3 DNA follows: TGCGCCAGCAGCGAGGAGACTCCAAACACCGGGGAGCTGTTTTTT. It specifies CASSEETPNTGELFF.